This T cell receptor (beta chain) was captured by sequencing in a study of blood T cell repertoires in COVID-19. For the study at large: The United States, Italy and Spain were the sources of the acute and convalescent COVID-19 samples.

Assay: immunoSEQ multiplex PCR; the TCRdb copy retains only in-frame clones and omits some. The table shows 140,000 to 150,000 clones, with over 80% occurring only once. The TCR originated in a middle-aged man who had recovered from COVID-19. Material for sequencing was peripheral blood.

CDR3 region: CASSPPTSSYEQYF. The CDR3 DNA reads as TGTGCCAGCAGCCCGCCGACTAGCTCCTACGAGCAGTACTTC. The chain recombines TRBV7-8 with TRBJ2-7, with D possibly TRBD2 on 6 matching bases. CDR1 is SGHVS, CDR2 FQNEAQ, per germline. Trimming took off 5 bases at V and 0 bases at J, with 11 bases between the two ends. CDR3 size: 14 residues.